This T cell receptor (beta chain) was captured in a study of beta chain features in type 1 diabetes. About the research overall: Healthy donors and patients had similar age, gender and cell yields. Study findings and constraints: Shortening that was moderate but significant affected the TCRB CDR3s of Type 1 diabetes patients in all four CD4+ subsets. A definitive answer on HLA type influencing TCRB rearrangement was not reached here.

CD45RO/CCR7/CD25/CD127/CD95/CD27 staining was used to isolate CD4+ naive, central memory, regulatory and stem cell-like memory cells by sorting. All of the sorted populations showed purity greater than 98%. Germline lookup yields CDR1 SGHTA and CDR2 FQGNSA. V was cut by 2 bases and J by 0 bases, with 6 bases left in between. The CDR3 has 14 residues. This clone was recorded a few times. No antigen is known for it. What was sequenced were expressed TCRB transcripts, since all of the isolated RNA had been reverse transcribed. Assay used: immunoSEQ multiplex PCR; TCRdb lists only in-frame clones, some missing. This sample has hundreds of thousands of clones; approximately 15% occur once, and the top ten carry approximately 0.015%.

Sequencing was done on a sample of naive CD4+ T cells from blood. The sequence was collected from a man between 18 and 29 years old with type 1 diabetes. This chain links TRBV7-2 with TRBJ2-3; D ambiguous. CDR3 loop: CASSLRLSTDTQYF. The CDR3 bases are TGTGCCAGCAGCTTAAGACTTAGCACAGATACGCAGTATTTT.